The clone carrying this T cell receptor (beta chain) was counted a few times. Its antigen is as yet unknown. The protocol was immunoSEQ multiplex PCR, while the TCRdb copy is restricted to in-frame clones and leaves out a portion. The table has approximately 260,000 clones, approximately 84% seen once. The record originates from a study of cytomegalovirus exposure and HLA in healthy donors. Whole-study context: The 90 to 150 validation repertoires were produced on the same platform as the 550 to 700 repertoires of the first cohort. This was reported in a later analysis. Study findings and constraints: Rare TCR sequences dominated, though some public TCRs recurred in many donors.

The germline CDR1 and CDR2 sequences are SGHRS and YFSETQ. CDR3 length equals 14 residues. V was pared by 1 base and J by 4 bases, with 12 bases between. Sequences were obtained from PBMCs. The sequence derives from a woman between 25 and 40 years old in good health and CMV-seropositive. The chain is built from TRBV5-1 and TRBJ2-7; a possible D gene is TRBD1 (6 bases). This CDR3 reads CASSLYTGLYEQYF. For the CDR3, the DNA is TGCGCCAGCAGCTTGTATACAGGGTTGTACGAGCAGTACTTC.